This T cell receptor (beta chain) came from a study of Ad26.COV2.S vaccination and SARS-CoV-2 variants. Study at large: Ad26.COV2.S was injected intramuscularly once or twice, 56 days apart.

Profiling relied on immunoSEQ multiplex PCR, and the TCRdb table lists in-frame clones only, not all of them. The sample shows more than 400,000 clones, less than 95% of them seen only once. The treatment here: approximately 18 received Ad26.COV2.S at low or high dose, single or two shots; several received placebo; per-sample allocation not given. Collection of the samples took place on day 63 after the first injection of vaccine or placebo. Germline V gives CDR1 SGHVS, CDR2 FQNEAQ. V dropped 3 bases and J dropped 6; count of bases not matched to a gene: 11. CDR3 length: 16 residues. The sample in question was peripheral blood, obtained in a trial of Ad26.COV2.S vaccine versus placebo. The receptor was derived from a person between 18 and 65 years old who received the Ad26.COV2.S COVID-19 vaccine or a placebo. The chain has TRBV7-8 and TRBJ1-5; TRBD1 aligns across 7 bases. DNA of the CDR3: TGTGCCAGCAGCTTGGGACAGACTATCTGGGGTCAGCCCCAGCATTTT. It specifies CASSLGQTIWGQPQHF.